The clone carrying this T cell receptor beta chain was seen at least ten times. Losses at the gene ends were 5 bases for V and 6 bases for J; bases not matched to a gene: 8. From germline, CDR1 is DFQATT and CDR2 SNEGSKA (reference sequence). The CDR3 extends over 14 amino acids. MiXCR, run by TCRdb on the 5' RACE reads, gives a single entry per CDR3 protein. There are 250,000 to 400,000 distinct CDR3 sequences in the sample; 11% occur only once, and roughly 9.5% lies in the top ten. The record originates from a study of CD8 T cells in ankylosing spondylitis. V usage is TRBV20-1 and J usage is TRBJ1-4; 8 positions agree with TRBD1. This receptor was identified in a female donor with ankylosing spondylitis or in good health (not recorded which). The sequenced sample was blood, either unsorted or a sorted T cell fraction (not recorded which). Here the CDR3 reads CSAYTGTGDEKLFF. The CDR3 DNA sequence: TGCAGTGCTTATACCGGGACAGGAGATGAAAAACTGTTTTTT.